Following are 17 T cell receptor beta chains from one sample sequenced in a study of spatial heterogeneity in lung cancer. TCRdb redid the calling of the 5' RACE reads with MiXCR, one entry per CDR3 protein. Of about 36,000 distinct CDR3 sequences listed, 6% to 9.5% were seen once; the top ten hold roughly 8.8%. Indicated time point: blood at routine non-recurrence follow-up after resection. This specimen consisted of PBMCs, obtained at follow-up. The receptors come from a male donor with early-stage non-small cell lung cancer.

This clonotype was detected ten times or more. The CDR3 sequence is CASSLVVDPTDTQYF. The CDR3 DNA reads as TGCGCCAGCAGCTTGGTTGTGGACCCCACAGATACGCAGTATTTT. The chain couples TRBV5-1 to TRBJ2-3; D is undetermined. V gave up 0 bases and J gave up 2 bases, with 10 bases separating them. Germline V lookup: CDR1 SGHRS, CDR2 YFSETQ. The CDR3 has 15 amino acids.

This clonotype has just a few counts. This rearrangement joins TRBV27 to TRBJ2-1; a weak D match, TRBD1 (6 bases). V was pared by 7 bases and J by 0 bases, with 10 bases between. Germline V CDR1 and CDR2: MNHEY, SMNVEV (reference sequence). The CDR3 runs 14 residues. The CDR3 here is CASTRGSSYNEQFF. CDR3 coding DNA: TGTGCCAGCACGAGGGGGAGCTCCTACAATGAGCAGTTCTTC.

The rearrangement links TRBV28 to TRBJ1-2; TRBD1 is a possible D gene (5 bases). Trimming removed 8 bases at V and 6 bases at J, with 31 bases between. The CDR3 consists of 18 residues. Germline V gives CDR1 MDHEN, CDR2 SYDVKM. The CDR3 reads CASLIAGRIVGGTDGYTF. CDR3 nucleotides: TGTGCCAGCCTTATTGCTGGGAGGATCGTGGGGGGAACTGATGGCTACACCTTC.

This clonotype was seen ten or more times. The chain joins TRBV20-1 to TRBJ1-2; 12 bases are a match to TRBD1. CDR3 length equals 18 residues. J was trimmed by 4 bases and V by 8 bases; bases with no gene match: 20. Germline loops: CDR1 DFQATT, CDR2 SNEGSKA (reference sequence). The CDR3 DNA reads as TGCAGTCCACTTTCGCTAGACGCCGGGACAGGGGGCACCTATGGCTACACCTTC. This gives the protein CSPLSLDAGTGGTYGYTF.

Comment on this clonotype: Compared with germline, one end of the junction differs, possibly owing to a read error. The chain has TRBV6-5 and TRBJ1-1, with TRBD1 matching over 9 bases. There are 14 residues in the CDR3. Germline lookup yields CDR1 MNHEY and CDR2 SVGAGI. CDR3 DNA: TGTGCCATCAGTTACGGGACAGGGACGTCTGAAGCTTTCTTT. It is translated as CAISYGTGTSEAFF.

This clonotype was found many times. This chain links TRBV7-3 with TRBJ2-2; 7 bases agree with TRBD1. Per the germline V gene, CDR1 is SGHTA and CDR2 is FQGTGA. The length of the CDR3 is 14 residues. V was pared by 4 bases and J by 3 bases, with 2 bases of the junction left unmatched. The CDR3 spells CASSSTGYTGELFF. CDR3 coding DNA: TGTGCCAGCAGCTCGACAGGGTACACCGGGGAGCTGTTTTTT.

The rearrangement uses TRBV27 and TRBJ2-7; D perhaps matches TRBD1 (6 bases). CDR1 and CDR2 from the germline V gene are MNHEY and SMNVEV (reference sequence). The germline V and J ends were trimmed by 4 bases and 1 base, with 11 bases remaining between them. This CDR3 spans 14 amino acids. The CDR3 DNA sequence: TGTGCCAGCAGTTCGGGACACCAATCCTACGAGCAGTACTTC. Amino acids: CASSSGHQSYEQYF.

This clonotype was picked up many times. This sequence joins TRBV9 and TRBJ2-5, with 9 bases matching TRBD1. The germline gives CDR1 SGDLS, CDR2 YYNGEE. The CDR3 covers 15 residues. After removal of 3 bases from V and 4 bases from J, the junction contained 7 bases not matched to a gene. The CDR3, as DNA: TGTGCCAGCAGCGCGACAGGGGGTTTGTTAGAGACCCAGTACTTC. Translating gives CASSATGGLLETQYF.

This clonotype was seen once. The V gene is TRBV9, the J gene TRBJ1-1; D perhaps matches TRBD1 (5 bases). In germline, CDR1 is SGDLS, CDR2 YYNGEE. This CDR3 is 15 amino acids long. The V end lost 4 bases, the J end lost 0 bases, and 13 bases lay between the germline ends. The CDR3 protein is CASSLGDDLNTEAFF. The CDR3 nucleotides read TGTGCCAGCAGCCTCGGGGACGACCTGAACACTGAAGCTTTCTTT.

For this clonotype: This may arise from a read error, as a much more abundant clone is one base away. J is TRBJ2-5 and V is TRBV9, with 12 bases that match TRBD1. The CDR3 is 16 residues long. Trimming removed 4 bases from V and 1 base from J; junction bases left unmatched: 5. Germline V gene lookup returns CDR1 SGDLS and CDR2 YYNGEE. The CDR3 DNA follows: TGTGCCAGCAGCCCACGGGGACAGGGGGCCCAAGAGACCCAGTACTTC. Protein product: CASSPRGQGAQETQYF.

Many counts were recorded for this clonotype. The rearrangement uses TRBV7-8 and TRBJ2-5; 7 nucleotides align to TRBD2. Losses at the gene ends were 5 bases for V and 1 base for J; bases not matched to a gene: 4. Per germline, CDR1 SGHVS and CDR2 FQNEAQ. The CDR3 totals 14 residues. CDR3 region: CASSHLAVQETQYF. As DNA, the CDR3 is TGTGCCAGCAGCCATCTAGCGGTCCAAGAGACCCAGTACTTC.

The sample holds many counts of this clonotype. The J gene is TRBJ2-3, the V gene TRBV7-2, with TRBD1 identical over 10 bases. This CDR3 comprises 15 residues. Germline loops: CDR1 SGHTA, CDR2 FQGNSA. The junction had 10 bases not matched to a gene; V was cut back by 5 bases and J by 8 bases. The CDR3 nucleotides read TGTGCCAGCAGCCGCGGGACAGGGGCCGGGGGTACGCAGTATTTT. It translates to CASSRGTGAGGTQYF.

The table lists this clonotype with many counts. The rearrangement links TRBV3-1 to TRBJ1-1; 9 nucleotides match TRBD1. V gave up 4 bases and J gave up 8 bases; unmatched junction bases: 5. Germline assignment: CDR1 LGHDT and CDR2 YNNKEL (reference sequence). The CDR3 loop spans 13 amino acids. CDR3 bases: TGTGCCAGCAGCCTCGGTGGGACAGGGGAAGCTTTCTTT. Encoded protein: CASSLGGTGEAFF. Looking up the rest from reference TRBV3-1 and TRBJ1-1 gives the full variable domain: DTAVSQTPKYLVTQMGNDKSIKCEQNLGHDTMYWYKQDSKKFLKIMFSYNNKELIINETVPNRFSPKSPDKAHLNLHINSLELGDSAVYFCASSLGGTGEAFFGQGTRLTVV.

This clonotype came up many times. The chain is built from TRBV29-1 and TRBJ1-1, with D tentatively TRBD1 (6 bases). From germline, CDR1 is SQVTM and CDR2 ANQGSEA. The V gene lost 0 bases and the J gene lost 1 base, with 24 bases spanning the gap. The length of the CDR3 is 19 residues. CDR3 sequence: CSVEDSPGHEGWRNTEAFF. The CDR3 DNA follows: TGCAGCGTTGAAGATTCACCGGGACACGAGGGATGGAGGAACACTGAAGCTTTCTTT.

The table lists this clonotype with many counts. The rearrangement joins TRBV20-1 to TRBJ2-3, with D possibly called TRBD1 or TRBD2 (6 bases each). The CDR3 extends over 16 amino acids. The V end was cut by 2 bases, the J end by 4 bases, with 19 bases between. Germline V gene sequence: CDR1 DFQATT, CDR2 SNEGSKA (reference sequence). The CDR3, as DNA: TGCAGTGCTAGACCTTCTATTCAGGAGGGGGCAGATACGCAGTATTTT. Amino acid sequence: CSARPSIQEGADTQYF.

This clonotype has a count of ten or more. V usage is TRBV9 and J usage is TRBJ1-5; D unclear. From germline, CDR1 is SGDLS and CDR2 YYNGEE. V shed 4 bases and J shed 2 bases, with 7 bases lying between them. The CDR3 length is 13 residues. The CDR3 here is CASSSGGNQPQHF. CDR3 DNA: TGTGCCAGCAGCTCAGGCGGCAATCAGCCCCAGCATTTT.

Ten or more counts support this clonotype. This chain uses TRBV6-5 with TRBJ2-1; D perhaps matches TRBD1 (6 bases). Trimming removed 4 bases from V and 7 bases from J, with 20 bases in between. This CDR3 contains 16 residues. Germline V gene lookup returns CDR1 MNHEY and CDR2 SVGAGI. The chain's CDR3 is CASSSQGMSPANEQFF. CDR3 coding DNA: TGTGCCAGCAGTTCTCAGGGGATGTCCCCGGCGAATGAGCAGTTCTTC.